The 14 T cell receptor beta chains listed next were all sequenced from one sample in a study of blood T cell repertoires in COVID-19. Profiled with immunoSEQ multiplex PCR; TCRdb holds only in-frame clones, not every one. The top ten clones hold roughly 5% of a sample with about 170,000 clones, approximately 91% of them seen once. Material for sequencing was peripheral blood. The origin of the receptors is a man between 18 and 35 years old with COVID-19, enrolled during active disease.

This chain links TRBV28 with TRBJ2-3; 12 nucleotides align to TRBD2. Trimming took 5 bases from V and 2 from J; bases not matched to a gene: 14. Germline assignment: CDR1 MDHEN and CDR2 SYDVKM. This CDR3 comprises 19 residues. CDR3 nucleotides: TGTGCCAGCAGTAGGACTAGCGGGAACCACCACCAACTCACAGATACGCAGTATTTT. Residues: CASSRTSGNHHQLTDTQYF. Full variable domain (missing parts from reference TRBV28 and TRBJ2-3): DVKVTQSSRYLVKRTGEKVFLECVQDMDHENMFWYRQDPGLGLRLIYFSYDVKMKEKGDIPEGYSVSREKKERFSLILESASTNQTSMYLCASSRTSGNHHQLTDTQYFGPGTRLTVL.

This clone was seen only once. The CDR3 nucleotides read TGTGCCAGCAGCTTCCCCTCATCCCGGACAGGGACCTCTGGAAACACCATATATTTT. Amino acid sequence: CASSFPSSRTGTSGNTIYF. The chain uses TRBV13 and TRBJ1-3; the match to TRBD1 covers 8 bases. Unmatched junction bases numbered 13, after V lost 3 bases and J lost 0 bases. This CDR3 spans 19 amino acids. Germline assignment: CDR1 PRHDT and CDR2 FYEKMQ (reference sequence).

This clone turned up a few times. V usage is TRBV9 and J usage is TRBJ2-3; the D is unclear. The CDR3 has 15 residues. V was pared by 3 bases and J by 2 bases, with 13 bases between. Germline values: CDR1 SGDLS, CDR2 YYNGEE. The CDR3 bases are TGTGCCAGCAGCGGATCCGGGTCTTCCACAGATACGCAGTATTTT. As protein: CASSGSGSSTDTQYF.

The chain carries TRBV29-1 and TRBJ1-2, with D perhaps matching TRBD1 (5 bases). CDR1 is SQVTM and CDR2 is ANQGSEA in the germline V gene. The V end was cut by 3 bases, the J end by 4 bases, with 9 bases between. This CDR3 has 12 amino acids. This CDR3 is CSVDGGFYGYTF. The CDR3 nucleotides are TGCAGCGTTGACGGGGGGTTCTATGGCTACACCTTC.

The V gene is TRBV6-5, the J gene TRBJ1-6; no firm D call. The CDR3 consists of 13 residues. Germline assignment: CDR1 MNHEY and CDR2 SVGAGI. The V and J ends lost 6 bases and 9 bases respectively, with 12 bases between them. CDR3 sequence (DNA): TGTGCCAGCAGAAACTGGGCAGGTTCACCCCTCCACTTT. Translation: CASRNWAGSPLHF.

V and J are TRBV5-5 and TRBJ1-5; D is unresolved. The CDR3 totals 15 residues. Germline values: CDR1 SGHKS, CDR2 YYEKEE (reference sequence). Trimming took off 0 bases at V and 5 bases at J, with 12 bases between the two ends. This CDR3 reads CASSLGGNGYQPQHF. DNA of the CDR3: TGTGCCAGCAGCTTGGGAGGTAACGGATATCAGCCCCAGCATTTT.

The rearrangement joins TRBV12-3 or TRBV12-4 to TRBJ1-2, with D perhaps TRBD1 (5 bases). Trimming stripped 6 bases from V and 3 bases from J, with 11 bases between. This CDR3 contains 13 residues. This chain's CDR3 is CASRTTAYYGYTF. The DNA for the CDR3 is TGTGCCAGCAGGACGACAGCTTACTATGGCTACACCTTC.

The rearrangement links TRBV27 to TRBJ2-2, with 7 nucleotides matching TRBD1. CDR1 and CDR2 (germline): MNHEY, SMNVEV (reference sequence). The CDR3 consists of 14 residues. The V segment lost 3 bases and the J segment 6 bases; nucleotides outside the gene matches: 4. This CDR3 is CASSFRDRAGELFF. In nucleotides, the CDR3 is TGTGCCAGCAGTTTTAGGGACAGAGCCGGGGAGCTGTTTTTT.

The V and J genes are TRBV7-9 and TRBJ1-1; D not resolved. CDR1 is SEHNR and CDR2 is FQNEAQ in the germline V gene (reference sequence). The CDR3 is 14 amino acids. Trimming stripped 5 bases from V and 4 bases from J, with 14 bases between. Written as DNA, the CDR3 is TGTGCCAGCAGCCTCCCCCTGGAGGGCACTGAAGCTTTCTTT. The encoded protein is CASSLPLEGTEAFF.

The chain recombines TRBV15 with TRBJ2-7; 7 bases line up with TRBD2. After removal of 0 bases from V and 1 base from J, the junction contained 3 bases not matched to a gene. This CDR3 has 15 residues. Germline CDR1 reads LNHNV; CDR2 reads YYDKDF (reference sequence). The CDR3 nucleotides read TGTGCCACCAGCAGAGATCCCGGGGGGTCCTACGAGCAGTACTTC. Translating it yields CATSRDPGGSYEQYF.

This clone was observed a single time. Germline and junction disagree at one end, which may indicate a read error. The chain uses TRBV27 and TRBJ1-4; possibly TRBD1 for D (6 bases). CDR3 length: 15 residues. Germline CDR1 reads MNHEY; CDR2 reads SMNVEV (reference sequence). CDR3 loop: CASKLDSGGREKLLF. Written as DNA, the CDR3 is TGTGCCAGCAAGTTGGACTCGGGGGGCCGGGAAAAACTGCTTTTT.

For this clone: Other DNA sequences in the sample encode the same CDR3. This chain joins TRBV7-9 and TRBJ1-1, with D possibly TRBD1 on 5 matching bases. This CDR3 region has 15 residues. The V gene's germline CDR1 is SEHNR and CDR2 FQNEAQ (reference sequence). Trimming took 0 bases from V and 5 from J, leaving 13 bases between them. CDR3 DNA: TGTGCCAGCAGCTTAGCGCTGGGGGAGGGTACTGAAGCTTTCTTT. It yields the protein CASSLALGEGTEAFF.

This chain uses TRBV6-5 with TRBJ2-7, with D perhaps TRBD2 (6 bases). The CDR3 has 14 amino acids. CDR1 MNHEY and CDR2 SVGAGI come from the germline V gene. With 6 bases removed from V and 3 bases from J, the gap between germline ends came to 15 bases. The CDR3 region is CASSGGGSLYEQYF. In nucleotides, the CDR3 is TGTGCCAGCAGCGGTGGAGGGTCCCTCTACGAGCAGTACTTC.

The rearrangement links TRBV7-8 to TRBJ2-2; the D gene is possibly TRBD2 (5 bases). The CDR3 spans 15 residues. Germline V gene data show CDR1 as SGHVS and CDR2 as FQNEAQ. Deletions cut 5 bases from V and 4 bases from J, with 14 bases between. CDR3 protein: CASSKTPRGTGELFF. The CDR3 DNA is TGTGCCAGCAGCAAGACTCCACGGGGCACCGGGGAGCTGTTTTTT.